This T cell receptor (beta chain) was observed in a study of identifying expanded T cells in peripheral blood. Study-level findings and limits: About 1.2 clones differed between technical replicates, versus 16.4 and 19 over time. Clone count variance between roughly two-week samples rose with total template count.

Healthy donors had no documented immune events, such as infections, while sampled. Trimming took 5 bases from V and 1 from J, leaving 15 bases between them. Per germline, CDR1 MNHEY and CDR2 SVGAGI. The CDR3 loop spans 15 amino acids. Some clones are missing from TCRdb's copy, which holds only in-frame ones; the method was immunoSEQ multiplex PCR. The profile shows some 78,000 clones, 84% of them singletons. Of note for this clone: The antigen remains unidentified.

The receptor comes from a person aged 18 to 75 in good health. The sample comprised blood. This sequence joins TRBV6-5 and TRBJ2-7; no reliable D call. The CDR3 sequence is CASSQSPGLSYEQYF. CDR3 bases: TGTGCCAGCAGTCAGTCCCCCGGGTTATCCTACGAGCAGTACTTC.